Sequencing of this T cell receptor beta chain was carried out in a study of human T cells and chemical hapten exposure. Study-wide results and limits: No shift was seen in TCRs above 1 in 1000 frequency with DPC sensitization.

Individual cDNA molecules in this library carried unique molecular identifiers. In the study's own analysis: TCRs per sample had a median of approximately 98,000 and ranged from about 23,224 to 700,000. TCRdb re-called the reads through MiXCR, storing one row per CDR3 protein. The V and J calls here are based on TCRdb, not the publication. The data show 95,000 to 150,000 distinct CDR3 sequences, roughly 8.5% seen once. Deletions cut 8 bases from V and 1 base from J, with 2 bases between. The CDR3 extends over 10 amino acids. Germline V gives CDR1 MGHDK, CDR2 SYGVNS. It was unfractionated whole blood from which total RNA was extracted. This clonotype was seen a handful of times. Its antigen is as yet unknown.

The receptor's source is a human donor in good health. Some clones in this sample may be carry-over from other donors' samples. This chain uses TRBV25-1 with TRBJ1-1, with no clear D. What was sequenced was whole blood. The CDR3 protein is CASGNTEAFF. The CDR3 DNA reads TGTGCCAGCGGGAACACTGAAGCTTTCTTT.